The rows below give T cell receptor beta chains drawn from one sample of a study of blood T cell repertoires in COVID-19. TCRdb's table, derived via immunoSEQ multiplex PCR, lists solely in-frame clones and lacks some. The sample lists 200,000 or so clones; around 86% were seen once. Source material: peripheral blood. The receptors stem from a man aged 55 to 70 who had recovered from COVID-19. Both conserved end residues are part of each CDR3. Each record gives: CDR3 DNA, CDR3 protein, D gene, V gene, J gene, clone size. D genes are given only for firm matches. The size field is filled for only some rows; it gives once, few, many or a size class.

TGTGCCAGCAGTCCGACGGCGGCGGGGACCTATGGCTACACCTTC	CASSPTAAGTYGYTF	-	TRBV7-2	TRBJ1-2	-
TGTGCCAGCAGCGTAGGGGGACTGACCTCCTACGAGCAGTACTTC	CASSVGGLTSYEQYF	-	TRBV9	TRBJ2-7	-
TGTGCCAGCTCACCACGACTCGGAAGCGGTGAGGAGACCCAGTACTTC	CASSPRLGSGEETQYF	-	TRBV18	TRBJ2-5	-
TGTGCCAGCAGCCTTCGACAGATCGGCATGAACACTGAAGCTTTCTTT	CASSLRQIGMNTEAFF	-	TRBV3-1/TRBV3-2	TRBJ1-1	-
TGTGCCAGTAGTATAGAAGCCGGGACAGAAAACACTGAAGCTTTCTTT	CASSIEAGTENTEAFF	TRBD1	TRBV19	TRBJ1-1	-
TGCGCCAGCAGACCGGGACAGGCCGCTGGTGAAAAACTGTTTTTT	CASRPGQAAGEKLFF	TRBD1	TRBV5-1	TRBJ1-4	-
TGCGCCAGCAGCCTACCGGGTCTTAATTCACCCCTCCACTTT	CASSLPGLNSPLHF	-	TRBV5-1	TRBJ1-6	few
TGTGCCAGCAGCCAAGTCGCGGGGGTAGCCTCCTACGAGCAGTACTTC	CASSQVAGVASYEQYF	TRBD2	TRBV14	TRBJ2-7	-
TGTGCCAGCAGCCGGCCAGTAGAGGATGAGCAGTTCTTC	CASSRPVEDEQFF	-	TRBV7-2	TRBJ2-1	-
TGTGCCAGCAGCCCCCACCTGGACAGGGCTCCTGGAAACACCATATATTTT	CASSPHLDRAPGNTIYF	TRBD1	TRBV9	TRBJ1-3	-
TGTGCCAGTAGTATCCCCGGACAGAATCAGCCCCAGCATTTT	CASSIPGQNQPQHF	-	TRBV19	TRBJ1-5	-
TGTGCCAGCAGCCTCAGGTATAATTCACCCCTCCACTTT	CASSLRYNSPLHF	-	TRBV9	TRBJ1-6	-
TGTGCCAGTGCTACTACCTGGCGGGTCTACGAGCAGTTGAACTTC	CASATTWRVYEQLNF	-	TRBV19	TRBJ2-7	-
TGCGCCAGCAGCCAAGATCCGTTTGGGACTAGCGGGAGGGCCGGAGATACGCAGTATTTT	CASSQDPFGTSGRAGDTQYF	TRBD2	TRBV4-1	TRBJ2-3	-
TGCGCCAGCAGGCTTGCTGAGGCGGGTCGAAACACCATATATTTT	CASRLAEAGRNTIYF	-	TRBV4-1	TRBJ1-3	-
TGTGCCAGCAAGGACAGGGGGAACTCCTACGAGCAGTACTTC	CASKDRGNSYEQYF	TRBD1	TRBV2	TRBJ2-7	-
TGTGCCAGCAGCTTAGCTGTGGACAGGGGGGCGACCGGGGAGCTGTTTTTT	CASSLAVDRGATGELFF	TRBD1	TRBV7-8	TRBJ2-2	-
TGTGCCATCAGCATGAGCTCGGGGTACAATCAGCCCCAGCATTTT	CAISMSSGYNQPQHF	-	TRBV10-3	TRBJ1-5	-
TGTGCCAGCAGCTTACTATCCAGGTTCACAGATACGCAGTATTTT	CASSLLSRFTDTQYF	-	TRBV7-3	TRBJ2-3	once
TGTGCCAGCAGCCCATACCAGGGGAGCTCCTACAATGAGCAGTTCTTC	CASSPYQGSSYNEQFF	-	TRBV7-9	TRBJ2-1	-
TGTGCCTGGAGTGTGGGACTGTATGGCTACACCTTC	CAWSVGLYGYTF	-	TRBV30	TRBJ1-2	-
TGTGCCAGCAGCCGCCCGGGACAGGGAACCTACGAGCAGTACTTC	CASSRPGQGTYEQYF	TRBD1	TRBV5-4	TRBJ2-7	-
TGTGCCAGCAGCTACGGACAGGGCAACCAAGAGACCCAGTACTTC	CASSYGQGNQETQYF	TRBD1	TRBV7-3	TRBJ2-5	-
TGTGCCACCAGCAGATCTCGGGGGTCCACAGATACGCAGTATTTT	CATSRSRGSTDTQYF	-	TRBV15	TRBJ2-3	few
TGTGCCTGGAGCCTGGGAGGGCCGATGGGGTACTTC	CAWSLGGPMGYF	TRBD2	TRBV30	TRBJ2-7	-
TGTGCCAGCAGCTTAGCATTTGGGACAGGCGGTGGTTGGGCTTTCTTT	CASSLAFGTGGGWAFF	TRBD1	TRBV7-9	TRBJ1-1	-
TGTGCCAGCAGCTCGGGGGGGACAGATACGCAGTATTTT	CASSSGGTDTQYF	TRBD2	TRBV7-9	TRBJ2-3	-
TGTGCCAGCAGCTTAGATCGGGTTGGGAGCGATAGAGGGAATGAGCAGTTCTTC	CASSLDRVGSDRGNEQFF	-	TRBV11-2	TRBJ2-1	-
TGTGCCAGCAGTCCTTCGACTAGCGGTCTGCACGGGTTCTTC	CASSPSTSGLHGFF	TRBD2	TRBV27	TRBJ2-1	-
TGTGCCAGCAGTTACTCTTCCAGGGACTATGGCTACACCTTC	CASSYSSRDYGYTF	-	TRBV6-5	TRBJ1-2	-
TGTGCCAGCAGCGGGACTACCCGGCTGGAGACCCAGTACTTC	CASSGTTRLETQYF	TRBD2	TRBV6-5	TRBJ2-5	-
TGTGCCAGCAGCTTAGCCAGGGGGGCAAAGACCCAGTACTTC	CASSLARGAKTQYF	-	TRBV7-2	TRBJ2-5	-
TGCAGTGCTAGTACAGGGGCCCCCGCTCAGCCCCAGCATTTT	CSASTGAPAQPQHF	TRBD1	TRBV20-1	TRBJ1-5	-
TGTGCCAGCAGTCGCGGGACGTACAATGAGCAGTTCTTC	CASSRGTYNEQFF	-	TRBV6-5	TRBJ2-1	-
TGTGCCAGCAGCCAATTTAGCGGGAGAGACACCGGGGAGCTGTTTTTT	CASSQFSGRDTGELFF	TRBD2	TRBV4-2	TRBJ2-2	few
TGTGCCAGTAGTATCGGTAGGGACAGGTCGTATAGGAGCTCCTACGAGCAGTACTTC	CASSIGRDRSYRSSYEQYF	TRBD1	TRBV19	TRBJ2-7	-
TGTGCCAGCAGCCCAGGGACTAGCAGTAGCACAGATACGCAGTATTTT	CASSPGTSSSTDTQYF	TRBD2	TRBV5-4	TRBJ2-3	-
TGCGCCAGCAAACTACTGAACGGGGAGAGTGAAAAACTGTTTTTT	CASKLLNGESEKLFF	-	TRBV5-1	TRBJ1-4	-
TGTGCCAGTAGTATCCTCGGCGGGAGCGGTACAGATACGCAGTATTTT	CASSILGGSGTDTQYF	TRBD2	TRBV19	TRBJ2-3	-
TGTGCCAGCAGCTTAAACGGGAGGGGAGGCTACGAGCAGTACTTC	CASSLNGRGGYEQYF	TRBD2	TRBV7-2	TRBJ2-7	-
TGTGCCAGCAGCCCAAGACTAGCGGGGGGGCGGGATGAGCAGTTCTTC	CASSPRLAGGRDEQFF	TRBD2	TRBV7-7	TRBJ2-1	-
TGTGCCAGCAGCCCTCGGGGACAGGGAATGTACGAGCAGTACTTC	CASSPRGQGMYEQYF	TRBD1	TRBV9	TRBJ2-7	once
TGTGCCAGTGCTTCCTCCACCCGGCAGGGGTATAATTCACCCCTCCACTTT	CASASSTRQGYNSPLHF	-	TRBV19	TRBJ1-6	-
TGTGCCATCAGTCCTTTGACTAGCGGGGGGGCGAATACGCAGTATTTT	CAISPLTSGGANTQYF	TRBD2	TRBV10-3	TRBJ2-3	-
TGTGCCAGTAGTTATAACAGGGGGTGGGAGGATACGCAGTATTTT	CASSYNRGWEDTQYF	TRBD1	TRBV19	TRBJ2-3	-
TGTGCCAGCAGCAATATGAATGAACATAACTATGGCTACACCTTC	CASSNMNEHNYGYTF	-	TRBV21-1	TRBJ1-2	-
TGTGCCAGCAGCCTGGACTCCCGCCACACAGATACGCAGTATTTT	CASSLDSRHTDTQYF	-	TRBV5-8	TRBJ2-3	-
TGTGCCAGCAGTCCCCCAGGGCGTAACACCGGGGAGCTGTTTTTT	CASSPPGRNTGELFF	-	TRBV6-5	TRBJ2-2	once
TGTGCCAGCAGCCAAGATATGACTAGCGCTAGTTACGAGCAGTACTTC	CASSQDMTSASYEQYF	TRBD2	TRBV4-2	TRBJ2-7	-
TGTGCCACCAGCAGAGCAGAAAACACAGATACGCAGTATTTT	CATSRAENTDTQYF	-	TRBV15	TRBJ2-3	-
TGTGCCAGCAGCGTAGTCCTAGCGGATTACAATGAGCAGTTCTTC	CASSVVLADYNEQFF	TRBD2	TRBV9	TRBJ2-1	-
TGCGCCAGCAGTCACCCTTTATCTACAGGGGTCTACGAGCAGTACTTC	CASSHPLSTGVYEQYF	TRBD1	TRBV23-1	TRBJ2-7	-
TGTGCCAGCAGTTTAAGGGAGGATGAAAAACTGTTTTTT	CASSLREDEKLFF	-	TRBV12-3/TRBV12-4	TRBJ1-4	-
TGTGCCAGCATCAGGGGAAAGGCTGAAGCTTTCTTT	CASIRGKAEAFF	-	TRBV7-2	TRBJ1-1	few
TGTGCCAGCTCACCGAGGATCCAAGAGACCCAGTACTTC	CASSPRIQETQYF	-	TRBV18	TRBJ2-5	-
TGTGCCAGCAGCTTAGATCCAGCGGGGGGGACCTACGAGCAGTACTTC	CASSLDPAGGTYEQYF	TRBD2	TRBV13	TRBJ2-7	-
TGTGCCAGCAGCCAACGTAGCGACTCCTACGAGCAGTACTTC	CASSQRSDSYEQYF	-	TRBV4-2	TRBJ2-7	-
TGTGCCAGTAGTAAAACCAGCTCCTACAATGAGCAGTTCTTC	CASSKTSSYNEQFF	-	TRBV19	TRBJ2-1	-
TGTGCCAGCAGCTTCGACAGCTATGGCTACACCTTC	CASSFDSYGYTF	-	TRBV7-2	TRBJ1-2	-